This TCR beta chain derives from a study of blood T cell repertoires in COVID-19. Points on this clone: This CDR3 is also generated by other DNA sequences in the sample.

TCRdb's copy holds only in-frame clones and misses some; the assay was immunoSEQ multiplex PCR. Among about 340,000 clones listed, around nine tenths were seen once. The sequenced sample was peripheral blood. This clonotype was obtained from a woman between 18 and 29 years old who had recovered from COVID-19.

The CDR3 DNA sequence: TGTGCCTGGAGTGCAGGGGGCAACTATGGCTACACCTTC. Amino acids: CAWSAGGNYGYTF. The chain employs TRBV30 and TRBJ1-2; TRBD1 agrees at 8 bases. This CDR3 has 13 amino acids. The trim removed 1 base at V and 2 bases at J, leaving 0 bases unmatched. Looked up from germline, CDR1 is GTSNPN and CDR2 is SVGIG (reference sequence).